This TCR beta chain originates from a study of CD8+ T cells in alopecia areata. Of note for this clone: Its antigen is not known.

Broader study findings: Sequencing of scalp samples also includes resident alphabeta T cells from normal skin.

The germline gives CDR1 GTSNPN, CDR2 SVGIG (reference sequence). There are 13 residues in the CDR3. V lost 2 bases, J lost 3 bases, and 3 bases stayed unmatched. After isolation, RNA underwent reverse transcription to generate cDNA as the sequencing template. Method: immunoSEQ multiplex PCR; TCRdb's copy keeps in-frame clones and lacks some. The sample includes fewer than 150,000 clones, around two fifths seen only once; the top ten take 3% to 3.5%. The chain employs TRBV30 and TRBJ2-5, with TRBD1 identical over 7 bases. The clonotype originates from a human donor with alopecia areata. The source material was CD4+ T cells sorted from blood. In DNA, the CDR3 is TGTGCCTGGAGTAGGGACAGTAAAGAGACCCAGTACTTC. This translates into CAWSRDSKETQYF.